Listed below are T cell receptor beta chains from one sample, sequenced in a study of T cell responses to AZD1222 COVID-19 vaccine. Using immunoSEQ multiplex PCR, the repertoire was profiled, and TCRdb retains in-frame clones only, with some absent. The data contain more than 100,000 clones, 90% to 95% of them singletons. The sequencing used peripheral blood, collected 28 days after the second AZD1222 dose. The receptors come from an adult who received the AZD1222 COVID-19 vaccine. CDR3s include the opening cysteine and the closing phenylalanine or tryptophan. The D gene is left open where the match is weak. A clone size is listed for some rows: how often the clone was seen (once, few, many), or a class if it is expanded.

>TRBV5-6|TRBJ1-5|.|.|14
CASSPRPDNQPQHF
TGTGCCAGCAGCCCTCGTCCCGACAATCAGCCCCAGCATTTT
>TRBV6-2/TRBV6-3|TRBJ1-1|.|.|11
CASSYGGEAFF
TGTGCCAGCAGTTACGGAGGGGAAGCTTTCTTT
>TRBV5-4|TRBJ2-3|.|.|14
CASSLGQGKDTQYF
TGTGCCAGCAGCTTGGGGCAGGGAAAAGATACGCAGTATTTT
>TRBV5-4|TRBJ2-6|.|few|15
CASSLSGIGANVLTF
TGTGCCAGCAGCTTGTCAGGGATCGGGGCCAACGTCCTGACTTTC
>TRBV24-1|TRBJ2-5|TRBD1|.|15
CATSDGTGLGETQYF
TGTGCCACCAGTGATGGGACAGGGTTAGGAGAGACCCAGTACTTC
>TRBV6-5|TRBJ2-7|.|.|12
CASRLQGSEQYF
TGTGCCAGCAGATTACAGGGTTCCGAGCAGTACTTC
>TRBV9|TRBJ2-1|.|.|13
CASSPVGGNEQFF
TGTGCCAGCAGCCCAGTAGGCGGGAATGAGCAGTTCTTC
>TRBV6-2/TRBV6-3|TRBJ1-1|.|.|11
CASSYFTEAFF
TGTGCCAGCAGTTACTTTACTGAAGCTTTCTTT
>TRBV9|TRBJ1-1|TRBD1|.|14
CASSVRDRGTEAFF
TGTGCCAGCAGCGTCCGGGACAGGGGTACTGAAGCTTTCTTT
>TRBV20-1|TRBJ2-6|.|.|12
CSASRGTNVLTF
TGCAGTGCTAGTCGCGGGACCAACGTCCTGACTTTC
>TRBV29-1|TRBJ1-1|.|.|13
CSVVGHRNTEAFF
TGCAGCGTTGTTGGACACCGGAACACTGAAGCTTTCTTT
>TRBV28|TRBJ1-2|.|few|13
CASSLRGLYGYTF
TGTGCCAGCAGTTTAAGGGGTCTCTATGGCTACACCTTC
>TRBV2|TRBJ1-6|.|.|14
CASRARGNNSPLHF
TGTGCCAGCAGGGCCCGAGGGAATAATTCACCCCTCCACTTT
>TRBV7-2|TRBJ2-3|.|.|14
CASSRGQITDTQYF
TGTGCCAGCAGCCGCGGACAGATCACAGATACGCAGTATTTT
>TRBV9|TRBJ2-1|TRBD2|.|16
CASSVLAGTSYNEQFF
TGTGCCAGCAGCGTGCTAGCGGGGACCAGTTACAATGAGCAGTTCTTC
>TRBV6-1|TRBJ2-2|TRBD2|.|16
CASSDRLAGGRGELFF
TGTGCCAGCAGTGATCGACTAGCGGGAGGGCGCGGGGAGCTGTTTTTT
>TRBV4-3|TRBJ2-1|.|.|13
CASSQGRINEQFF
TGCGCCAGCAGCCAAGGCAGGATCAATGAGCAGTTCTTC
>TRBV7-2|TRBJ2-7|TRBD2|.|16
CASSQGLAGGLNEQYF
TGTGCCAGCAGCCAAGGGTTGGCGGGGGGGCTCAACGAGCAGTACTTC
>TRBV6-5|TRBJ2-2|.|.|14
CASSLGSLSGELFF
TGTGCCAGCAGCTTGGGATCTTTGTCCGGGGAGCTGTTTTTT
>TRBV4-3|TRBJ1-2|TRBD1|.|16
CASSQALTGDSYGYTF
TGCGCCAGCAGCCAAGCTTTGACAGGGGATAGTTATGGCTACACCTTC
>TRBV6-4|TRBJ1-1|.|.|13
CASSWDLNTEAFF
TGTGCCAGCAGCTGGGATCTGAACACTGAAGCTTTCTTT
>TRBV10-1|TRBJ2-1|TRBD1|.|16
CASSPRDRGIYNEQFF
TGCGCCAGCAGTCCTCGGGACAGGGGTATCTACAATGAGCAGTTCTTC
>TRBV27|TRBJ2-3|TRBD2|.|18
CASSPTLLAGGTGDTQYF
TGTGCCAGCAGTCCAACCCTTCTAGCGGGGGGCACGGGGGATACGCAGTATTTT
>TRBV7-9|TRBJ1-1|.|.|15
CASSLDGLWNTEAFF
TGTGCCAGCAGCTTGGACGGACTGTGGAACACTGAAGCTTTCTTT
>TRBV20-1|TRBJ1-5|.|.|14
CSASVDNSNQPQHF
TGCAGTGCTAGTGTGGATAATAGCAATCAGCCCCAGCATTTT
>TRBV7-8|TRBJ1-4|TRBD1|.|16
CASSSLDRAAREKLFF
TGTGCCAGCAGCTCGCTGGACAGGGCTGCTCGTGAAAAACTGTTTTTT
>TRBV7-9|TRBJ2-7|.|.|14
CASSFPGALREQYF
TGTGCCAGCAGCTTCCCAGGGGCACTACGCGAGCAGTACTTC
>TRBV19|TRBJ2-1|TRBD2|.|16
CASSLLAGRGDNEQFF
TGTGCCAGTAGTCTACTAGCGGGGAGGGGGGACAATGAGCAGTTCTTC
>TRBV7-2|TRBJ2-2|TRBD2|.|15
CASSLDSGRIGELFF
TGTGCCAGCAGCTTGGATAGCGGGAGAATCGGGGAGCTGTTTTTT
>TRBV7-9|TRBJ2-1|.|.|16
CASSLALGGTTGEQFF
TGTGCCAGCAGCTTAGCGCTTGGCGGGACCACAGGTGAGCAGTTCTTC
>TRBV5-1|TRBJ2-2|TRBD1|once|17
CASSLPWTGGNTGELFF
TGCGCCAGCAGCTTGCCCTGGACAGGGGGTAACACCGGGGAGCTGTTTTTT
>TRBV4-1|TRBJ1-4|.|.|13
CASFAGGDEKLFF
TGCGCCAGCTTTGCTGGGGGAGATGAAAAACTGTTTTTT
>TRBV15|TRBJ1-4|.|.|16
CATSRNRGLANEKLFF
TGTGCCACCAGCAGAAATAGGGGACTAGCTAATGAAAAACTGTTTTTT
>TRBV19|TRBJ1-1|.|.|14
CASSLGPTNTEAFF
TGTGCCAGTAGTTTGGGACCGACAAACACTGAAGCTTTCTTT
>TRBV7-2|TRBJ2-7|TRBD1|once|14
CASSWGQGGYEQYF
TGTGCCAGCAGCTGGGGACAGGGTGGCTACGAGCAGTACTTC
>TRBV19|TRBJ1-1|TRBD1|.|16
CASSNRPRDRNTEAFF
TGTGCCAGTAGTAACCGCCCCAGGGACAGGAACACTGAAGCTTTCTTT
>TRBV5-1|TRBJ1-1|TRBD1|.|15
CASSLGRGHDTEAFF
TGCGCCAGCAGCTTGGGCAGGGGGCACGACACTGAAGCTTTCTTT
>TRBV3-1/TRBV3-2|TRBJ1-2|.|.|16
CASSQLPGSTGYGYTF
TGTGCCAGCAGCCAATTGCCGGGCAGCACGGGGTATGGCTACACCTTC
>TRBV6-5|TRBJ1-2|.|.|15
CASSSRTTRNYGYTF
TGTGCCAGCAGTTCCCGGACAACTCGTAACTATGGCTACACCTTC
>TRBV15|TRBJ1-1|.|.|15
CATSRGIGMNTEAFF
TGTGCCACCAGCAGAGGTATAGGCATGAACACTGAAGCTTTCTTT
>TRBV5-8|TRBJ1-2|.|.|15
CASRTTWSIIYGYTF
TGTGCCAGCAGGACGACATGGTCGATTATCTATGGCTACACCTTC
>TRBV5-6|TRBJ1-2|TRBD1|.|15
CASSSLAGGNYGYTF
TGTGCCAGCAGCTCCTTGGCAGGGGGCAACTATGGCTACACCTTC
>TRBV15|TRBJ1-5|.|.|13
CATSPGRNQPQHF
TGTGCCACCAGCCCGGGAAGAAATCAGCCCCAGCATTTT
>TRBV7-2|TRBJ2-5|.|.|12
CASSPSQETQYF
TGTGCCAGCAGCCCGTCCCAAGAGACCCAGTACTTC
>TRBV19|TRBJ2-2|.|.|16
CASSIPGGANTGELFF
TGTGCCAGTAGTATTCCCGGGGGCGCTAACACCGGGGAGCTGTTTTTT
>TRBV19|TRBJ1-1|.|.|11
CASSNSIEAFF
TGTGCCAGTAGTAACAGCATTGAAGCTTTCTTT
>TRBV29-1|TRBJ1-2|.|.|13
CSVEGGLNYGYTF
TGCAGCGTTGAAGGCGGCCTTAACTATGGCTACACCTTC
>TRBV6-2/TRBV6-3|TRBJ2-1|.|.|15
CASSYSGGPYNEQFF
TGTGCCAGCAGTTACTCGGGGGGGCCCTACAATGAGCAGTTCTTC
>TRBV19|TRBJ1-1|TRBD1|once|17
CASSIDWPNRGRTEAFF
TGTGCCAGTAGTATAGATTGGCCTAACAGGGGTCGGACTGAAGCTTTCTTT
>TRBV4-1|TRBJ2-1|.|.|15
CASSQVATSQDEQFF
TGCGCCAGCAGCCAAGTAGCCACTAGCCAGGATGAGCAGTTCTTC
>TRBV6-5|TRBJ2-7|TRBD1|.|15
CASSYYGTGAYEQYF
TGTGCCAGCAGTTACTACGGGACAGGGGCCTACGAGCAGTACTTC
>TRBV7-2|TRBJ2-3|TRBD2|.|17
CASSSPGLASRTDTQYF
TGTGCCAGCAGCTCCCCGGGACTAGCGAGCCGCACAGATACGCAGTATTTT
>TRBV15|TRBJ2-7|.|.|13
CATRGHGVYEQYF
TGTGCCACCAGGGGACACGGAGTCTACGAGCAGTACTTC
>TRBV28|TRBJ1-2|TRBD1|.|15
CASSVELHRGYGYTF
TGTGCCAGCAGCGTCGAACTCCACAGGGGATATGGCTACACCTTC
>TRBV6-5|TRBJ2-5|.|.|15
CASRSQQGRQETQYF
TGTGCCAGCAGATCCCAACAGGGGAGGCAAGAGACCCAGTACTTC
>TRBV30|TRBJ2-7|.|.|15
CAWSAGAGNTYEQYF
TGTGCCTGGAGTGCAGGGGCGGGGAATACCTACGAGCAGTACTTC
>TRBV7-2|TRBJ2-5|TRBD2|.|15
CASSSELAVVETQYF
TGTGCCAGCAGTTCAGAGCTAGCGGTAGTTGAGACCCAGTACTTC